A selection of T cell receptor beta chains follows, all from one sample in a study of OX40 agonist ivuxolimab in advanced cancers. The repertoire was sequenced with immunoSEQ multiplex PCR; TCRdb's copy has only in-frame clones and lacks some. This table has more than 55,000 clones, around 90% appearing once. The source was CD4+ or CD8+ T cells sorted from blood, collected in a trial of the OX40 agonist ivuxolimab. The receptors come from an adult with an advanced solid tumor such as melanoma, head and neck, liver or kidney cancer. Both conserved end residues are trimmed from each CDR3. Fields, in order: CDR3 protein, clone size, V gene, J gene. Size values are once, few and many counts, or a class for expanded clones, and some rows have none.

ASSSPPYNEQF	NA	TRBV11-2	TRBJ2-1
ASSLLEMNTEAF	NA	TRBV5-4	TRBJ1-1
ASSHGGQLGSTEAF	once	TRBV4-1	TRBJ1-1
ASAGQGATDTQY	NA	TRBV27	TRBJ2-3
ASSLRGQPYEQY	NA	TRBV6-5	TRBJ2-7
ASSLEGQGLQPQH	NA	TRBV7-2	TRBJ1-5
ASSLRSGPLNTEAF	once	TRBV7-2	TRBJ1-1
ASALGEQYEQY	NA	TRBV5-1	TRBJ2-7
ASSSGLATSTDTQY	NA	TRBV27	TRBJ2-3
ASSITPRNTQY	NA	TRBV19	TRBJ2-3
ASSQRSGSGYTDTQY	NA	TRBV7-8	TRBJ2-3
ASSAGTSGTYEQY	NA	TRBV4-3	TRBJ2-7
ASSETGTGHEKLF	NA	TRBV27	TRBJ1-4
ASSTLAGVVTQY	NA	TRBV7-9	TRBJ2-3
ASGGGQVLNTGELF	NA	TRBV27	TRBJ2-2
ASSSTSGEVDTQY	NA	TRBV7-9	TRBJ2-3
ASSLVATGNNEQF	NA	TRBV7-8	TRBJ2-1
ASSPGLGTGELF	NA	TRBV27	TRBJ2-2
ASSVGGQPRETQY	NA	TRBV9	TRBJ2-3
ASSESPDSYNEQF	NA	TRBV2	TRBJ2-1
ASSYSFGGMSLEQF	NA	TRBV6-6	TRBJ2-1
ASSLVTGPGEAF	NA	TRBV5-5	TRBJ1-1
ASSTKLGTGALWAGYT	NA	TRBV7-9	TRBJ1-2
ASSTGSGELF	NA	TRBV19	TRBJ2-2
ASSFSRGLIEKLF	NA	TRBV28	TRBJ1-4
ASSSQGGGTENQPQH	NA	TRBV4-1	TRBJ1-5
ASSSHSSTSYNEQF	NA	TRBV7-3	TRBJ2-1
SVKGSGGTDTQY	few	TRBV29-1	TRBJ2-3
ASSPSMNTEAF	NA	TRBV28	TRBJ1-1
ASSLMWGPNQPQH	NA	TRBV27	TRBJ1-5
ASSLGQGVNQPQH	NA	TRBV2	TRBJ1-5
ASSPPPSSYNEQF	NA	TRBV7-9	TRBJ2-1
ASRDEGANTEAF	NA	TRBV2	TRBJ1-1
ASSLSVVYTEAF	NA	TRBV11-1	TRBJ1-1
ASSESGAWLSTGELF	NA	TRBV2	TRBJ2-2
ASSPRDSMEAF	NA	TRBV7-9	TRBJ1-1
ASKLWQGNTGELF	NA	TRBV6-5	TRBJ2-2
ATEFTAGMNTEAF	medium-sized	TRBV6-1	TRBJ1-1
ASSQASSDTQY	once	TRBV4-3	TRBJ2-3
ASSWGTGLPDTQY	NA	TRBV7-8	TRBJ2-3
ASSWGQGVRADTQY	NA	TRBV28	TRBJ2-3
ASSFGTGEAF	NA	TRBV27	TRBJ1-1
SVEVPVNTEAF	NA	TRBV29-1	TRBJ1-1
ASSHLGGEADTQY	NA	TRBV7-9	TRBJ2-3
ASSQWVGGPGSGYT	medium-sized	TRBV7-9	TRBJ1-2
ASSINRQLRFSYEQY	once	TRBV2	TRBJ2-7
ASSSFRQGYEQY	NA	TRBV5-8	TRBJ2-7
ASSVAWASGGGRADTQY	NA	TRBV9	TRBJ2-3
ASSGGDRNYEQY	NA	TRBV19	TRBJ2-7
ASSPGLGYNEQF	NA	TRBV11-3	TRBJ2-1
ASSYGLSYEQY	NA	TRBV6-5	TRBJ2-7
ASSQVSSGYYEQY	many	TRBV4-1	TRBJ2-7
ASSIRLELGHEQY	NA	TRBV19	TRBJ2-7
ASSYSVSGNTEAF	NA	TRBV6-5	TRBJ1-1
ASSAYNSPLH	NA	TRBV5-6	TRBJ1-6